This T cell receptor (beta chain) was captured in a study of cytomegalovirus exposure and HLA in healthy donors listed by TCRdb under 2017. Regarding the complete study: According to an earlier analysis of 587 of the donors, about 170 million T cells yielded 120 million or so unique TCR beta sequences and 250 to 350 Gb of sequence data. Roughly 300 gigabases of sequencing data and approximately 93 million unique TCR sequences were included in an early release covering about 700 HLA-typed donors. Of the 398 genotyped donors, roughly 85% fell in the genetic ancestry cluster associated with self-reported Caucasian donors. The study aimed to test whether cataloging public T cell receptors could reveal signatures of past pathogen exposure. The T cell repertoires of under 750 subjects were profiled by immunosequencing and related to cytomegalovirus serostatus. Along with the approximately 650-subject first cohort, a separate validation cohort of 120 different subjects was used. High-throughput TCR immunosequencing, statistical association of individual TCRs with disease status, and machine learning were combined to predict cytomegalovirus infection status. A later analysis re-examined previously published TCR beta repertoires from about 700 donors and added high-resolution HLA genotyping to investigate patterns of TCR occurrence. In the later analysis, no new phenotypic data were used to find candidate immune exposures; instead, reliance was placed on TCR beta sequences and their occurrence across donors. In an earlier analysis of 587 of the donors, high-throughput TCR beta sequencing was used to judge whether each TCR beta V gene segment behaved as functional or pseudogenic. Alongside the repertoire data, information on donor age, sex, ethnicity and CMV serostatus was compiled. In a later genetic analysis, genome-wide SNP genotypes for about 65% of the 666 donors were used, and that subset was treated as a discovery cohort. Every repertoire in the discovery cohort had been generated on one and the same sequencing platform. HLA typing included class I and class II loci at four-digit resolution. The number of donors typed differed by locus, with 629-630 for A, B, C, DRB1 and DQB1, roughly 520 for DQA1, 606 for DPA1, and approximately 470 for DPB1. Because of strong linkage in the cohort, five DR-DQ haplotypes were treated as single units for association and clustering. Among approximately 370 genotyped donors of the cohort, an average of approximately 240,000 unique TCR beta nucleotide sequences was sequenced per donor, of which about 19% were non-productive.

Libraries were constructed by the immunoSEQ multiplex PCR assay. For the multiplex PCR, a mixture combining 60 forward primers for TCR Vbeta segments and 13 reverse primers for TCR Jbeta segments was used. The CDR3 region of rearranged TCR beta genes was amplified from genomic DNA with a multiplex PCR assay. Amplified TCR beta libraries were sequenced as 87-base-pair reads on the Illumina HiSeq System. Turning to the authors' computational methods: A later analysis counted tens of millions of unique TCR beta chains across the 550 to 750 repertoires, and around 9.9 million of these chains were shared by at least two donors. Raw reads were error-corrected and collapsed into unique sequences with a nearest-neighbor algorithm that merged closely related sequences to remove PCR and sequencing errors. V, D and J gene segments were assigned by aligning CDR3 sequences to IMGT reference sequences. For a sequence to be retained, a match of at least six nucleotides to both a V gene segment and a J gene segment was required. Rearrangements were called productive when the CDR3 lacked stop codons and stayed in frame with V and J; all others were non-productive. Following IMGT convention, CDR3 was defined as the stretch from the second conserved V-encoded cysteine to the conserved J-encoded phenylalanine. In an earlier analysis of roughly 610 of the donors, sequences lacking an unambiguous match to a single V gene segment were excluded. In an earlier analysis of roughly 500 of the donors, V segments were called functional above 56.7% productive rearrangements and were called segregating when the between-donor standard deviation exceeded 5%. A statistical classification framework was developed to diagnose cytomegalovirus status using the catalog of TCR beta chain sequences. A later analysis assigned V and J genes by comparing TCR nucleotide sequences with IMGT/GENE-DB human TR gene sequences. A later analysis assigned CDR3 sequences and most-parsimonious VDJ recombination scenarios with the TCRdist pipeline. In a later analysis, each TCR beta chain was defined by its CDR3 amino acid sequence together with its V-gene family, and reads lacking a unique V-gene family were excluded. A later analysis removed 592 highly shared, low-generation-probability nucleotide sequences to deal with suspected cross-contamination and a sequencing artifact. A later analysis calculated a clonal expansion index for each public chain from normalized within-repertoire ranks of inferred template counts. In a later analysis, generation probabilities were computed with a VDJ recombination model fitted to out-of-frame rearrangements, and the resulting probabilities were checked against IGoR. In a later analysis, hypergeometric tests were used to score TCR-TCR, TCR-HLA and TCR-CMV co-occurrence, with a repertoire-size bias correction applied to TCR pairs. A later analysis estimated false discovery rates by permuting HLA or CMV assignments 20 times. In a later analysis, co-occurring TCRs were grouped using DBSCAN, with TCRdist sequence similarity added in when clustering inside HLA-allele-positive subsets. Repertoires with fewer than 30,000 or more than 120,000 public chains were left out of co-occurrence clustering, as were five repertoires with anomalous nucleotide sharing. TCRdb's version of the immuneACCESS table is confined to in-frame rearrangements and falls short of the full clone set. An unresolved V gene accounts for under half of the shortfall where checked; the remainder is of unknown origin. The DNA was the basis for D and trimming; V, J and clone size are from that table. Present in this sample are about 120,000 clones, 70% to 80% of which were seen just once. The ten top clones hold 4% to 5% of the sample.

Paper-wide results and their limitations: The 87-base-pair reads could not distinguish some IMGT-functional V segments, including TRBV6-2 and TRBV6-3, so those segments were excluded. The study gave a list of under 200 TCR beta chains associated with cytomegalovirus. Because HLA typing was unavailable for some donors at each locus, only the typed subset was used in association tests. In a later genetic analysis, a missense DCLRE1C variant was associated with V-gene and J-gene trimming of TCR beta chains, and the association was replicated in an independent cohort. This cohort had only TCR beta chains sequenced, and the lack of alpha or paired-chain data limited which features could be detected. Linkage disequilibrium might explain the correlated functional status among segregating V segments, but an unknown experimental factor could not be ruled out. In an earlier analysis of about 550 of the donors, most TCR beta V segments were observed in productive rearrangements about 90% or about 30% of the time, broadly matching IMGT annotations. A few of the identified cytomegalovirus-associated TCR beta chains were confirmed in vitro to be specific for cytomegalovirus antigens. In a later analysis, 16,951 TCR beta sequences were associated with specific HLA alleles at a false discovery rate of 0.05. The classifier was reported to diagnose cytomegalovirus status with high specificity and sensitivity in both the original cohort and the validation cohort. When HLA alleles, especially DR and DQ, strongly co-occurred, attributing TCR associations to individual alleles was difficult. In a later analysis, HLA-associated TCR beta chains were found to be more clonally expanded and to have lower generation probabilities than equally common non-associated chains. A later genetic analysis reported fewer N-insertions in productive TCRs among donors in an Asian-associated ancestry cluster than the approximately 700-donor mean. For the cohort, immune exposure information was limited to CMV serostatus. Because counts were too low, about 18 rarely observed V segments, including chromosome 9 orphons, were left out of the earlier analysis of approximately 500 of the donors. According to the authors, the approach could potentially be generalized to other disease states and immunological phenotypes. Most CMV-associated TCR beta chains appeared to be HLA-restricted in a later analysis, and the HLA associations seemed to be driven largely by CMV exposure. A further reported finding was that TCR beta sequences accurately predicted the HLA-A and HLA-B alleles for most subjects in the first cohort. Roughly uniform sequencing depth across donors was assumed in presence/absence analyses, although this assumption may not hold. Most TCR sequences were seen in very few donors, while some public TCRs were found in many individuals. A cluster of highly shared sequence variants was judged likely to be a technical artifact of the sequencing pipeline. In a later analysis, several top co-occurrence clusters were reported to appear linked to parvovirus B19, influenza, CMV and Epstein-Barr virus. A later analysis found that TCR association rates varied across HLA loci, with DRB1 alleles showing the most associated TCRs and HLA-C alleles the fewest.

The cohort comprised 670 or so healthy bone marrow donors. Cohort members were all nominally healthy when sampled, although unrecorded immune exposures were likely present. The donor tested CMV seropositive and was one of the 289 seropositive cohort members. A peripheral blood sample was collected from each donor, and TCR beta sequencing was performed on peripheral blood mononuclear cells. Genomic DNA extraction from the blood cell samples was performed with the Qiagen DNeasy Blood Extraction Kit. From the germline V gene, CDR1 is LGHNA and CDR2 is YSLEER. V is pruned by 4 bases and J by 4 bases, leaving 5 bases of the junction without a gene match. The CDR3 contains 14 residues, cysteine and phenylalanine counted. Only the CDR3 DNA stays, 42 bases, in frame from base 1. As concerns this clone: Its target antigen remains unknown. The input lacks base qualities; no much larger clone sits a single base away.

The sequence links TRBV4-3 to TRBJ2-7; TRBD2 agrees with 9 junctional bases. The TCR comes from a woman between 40 and 55 years old in good health and CMV-seropositive. The source material was PBMCs. The DNA sequence is TGCGCCAGCAGCCCCGGGACTAGCTCGTACGAGCAGTACTTC. Translated, it reads CASSPGTSSYEQYF.